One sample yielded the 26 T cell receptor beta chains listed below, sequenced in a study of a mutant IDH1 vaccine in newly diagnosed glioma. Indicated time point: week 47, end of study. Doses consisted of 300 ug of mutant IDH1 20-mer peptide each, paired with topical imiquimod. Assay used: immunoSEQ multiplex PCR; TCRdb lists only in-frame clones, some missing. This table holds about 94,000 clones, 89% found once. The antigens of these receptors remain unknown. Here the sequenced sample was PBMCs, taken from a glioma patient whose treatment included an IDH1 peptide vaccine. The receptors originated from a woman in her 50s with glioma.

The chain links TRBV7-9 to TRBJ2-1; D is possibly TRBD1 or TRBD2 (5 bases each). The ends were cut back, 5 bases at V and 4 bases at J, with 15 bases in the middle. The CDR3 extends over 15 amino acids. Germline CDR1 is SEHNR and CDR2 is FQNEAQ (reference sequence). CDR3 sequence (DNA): TGTGCCAGCAGCGAACCGGGACGTCGGTACAATGAGCAGTTCTTC. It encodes CASSEPGRRYNEQFF.

The CDR3 nucleotides are TGTGCCAGCAGTTTTTTATACGAGCAGTACTTC. Translating gives CASSFLYEQYF. The chain couples TRBV28 to TRBJ2-7, with no clear D. Germline V gene data show CDR1 as MDHEN and CDR2 as SYDVKM. The CDR3 loop spans 11 amino acids. V lost 3 bases and J lost 4, with 4 bases in between.

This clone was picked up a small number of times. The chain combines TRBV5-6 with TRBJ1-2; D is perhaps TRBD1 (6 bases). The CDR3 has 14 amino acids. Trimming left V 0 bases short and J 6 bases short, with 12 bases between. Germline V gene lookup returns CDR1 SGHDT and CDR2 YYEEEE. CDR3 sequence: CASSLDPGVDGYTF. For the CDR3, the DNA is TGTGCCAGCAGCTTGGACCCAGGGGTAGATGGCTACACCTTC.

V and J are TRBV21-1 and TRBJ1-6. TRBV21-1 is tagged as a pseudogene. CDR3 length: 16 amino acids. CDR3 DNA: TGTGCCAGCAGCAAATCAGGGGAGGAGGGTGGTTCACCCCTCCACTTT. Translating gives CASSKSGEEGGSPLHF.

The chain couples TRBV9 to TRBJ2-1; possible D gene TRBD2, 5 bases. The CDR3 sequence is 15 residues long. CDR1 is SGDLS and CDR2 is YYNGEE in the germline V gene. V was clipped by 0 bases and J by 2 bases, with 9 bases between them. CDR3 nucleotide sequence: TGTGCCAGCAGCGTAGATGGGAGTACCTACAATGAGCAGTTCTTC. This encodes CASSVDGSTYNEQFF.

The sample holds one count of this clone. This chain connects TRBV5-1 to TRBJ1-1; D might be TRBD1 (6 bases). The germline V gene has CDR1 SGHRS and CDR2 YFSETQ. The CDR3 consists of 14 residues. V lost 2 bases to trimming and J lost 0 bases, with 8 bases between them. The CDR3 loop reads CASSLQGMNTEAFF. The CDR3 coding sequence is TGCGCCAGCAGCTTACAGGGAATGAACACTGAAGCTTTCTTT.

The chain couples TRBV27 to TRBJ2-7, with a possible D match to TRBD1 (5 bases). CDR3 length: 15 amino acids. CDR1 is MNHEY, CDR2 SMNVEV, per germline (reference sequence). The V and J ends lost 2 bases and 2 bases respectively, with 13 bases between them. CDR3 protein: CASSLGAHVTYEQYF. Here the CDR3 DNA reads TGTGCCAGCAGTTTAGGGGCACATGTTACCTACGAGCAGTACTTC.

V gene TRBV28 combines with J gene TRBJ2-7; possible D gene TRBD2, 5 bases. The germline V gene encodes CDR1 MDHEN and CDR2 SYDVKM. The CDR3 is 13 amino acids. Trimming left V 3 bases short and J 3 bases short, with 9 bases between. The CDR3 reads CASSFPGLYEQYF. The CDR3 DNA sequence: TGTGCCAGCAGTTTTCCTGGACTCTACGAGCAGTACTTC. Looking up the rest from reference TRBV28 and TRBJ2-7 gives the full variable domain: DVKVTQSSRYLVKRTGEKVFLECVQDMDHENMFWYRQDPGLGLRLIYFSYDVKMKEKGDIPEGYSVSREKKERFSLILESASTNQTSMYLCASSFPGLYEQYFGPGTRLTVT.

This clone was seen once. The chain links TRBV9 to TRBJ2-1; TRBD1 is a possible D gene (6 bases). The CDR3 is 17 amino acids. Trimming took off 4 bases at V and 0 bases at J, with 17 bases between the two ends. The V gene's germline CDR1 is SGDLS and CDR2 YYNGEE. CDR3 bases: TGTGCCAGCAGCCACAGGGCGCCACTAAGCTCCTACAATGAGCAGTTCTTC. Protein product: CASSHRAPLSSYNEQFF.

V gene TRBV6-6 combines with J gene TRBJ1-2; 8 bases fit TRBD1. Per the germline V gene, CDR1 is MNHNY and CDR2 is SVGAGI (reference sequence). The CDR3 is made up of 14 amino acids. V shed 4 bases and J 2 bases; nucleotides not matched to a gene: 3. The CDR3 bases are TGTGCCAGCAGTTGGGGGGACAGGAACTATGGCTACACCTTC. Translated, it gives CASSWGDRNYGYTF.

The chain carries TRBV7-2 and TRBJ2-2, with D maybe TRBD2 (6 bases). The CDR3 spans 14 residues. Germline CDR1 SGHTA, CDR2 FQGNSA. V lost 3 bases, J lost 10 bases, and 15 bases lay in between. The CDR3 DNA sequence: TGTGCCAGCAGCTTCCCCGGCGGGGCCGTGGAGCTGTTTTTT. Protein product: CASSFPGGAVELFF.

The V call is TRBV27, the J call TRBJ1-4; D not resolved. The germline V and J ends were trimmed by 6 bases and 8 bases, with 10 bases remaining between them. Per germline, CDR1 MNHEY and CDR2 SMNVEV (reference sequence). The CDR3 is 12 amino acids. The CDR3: CASSPNGEKLFF. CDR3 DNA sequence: TGTGCCAGCAGCCCTAATGGGGAAAAACTGTTTTTT.

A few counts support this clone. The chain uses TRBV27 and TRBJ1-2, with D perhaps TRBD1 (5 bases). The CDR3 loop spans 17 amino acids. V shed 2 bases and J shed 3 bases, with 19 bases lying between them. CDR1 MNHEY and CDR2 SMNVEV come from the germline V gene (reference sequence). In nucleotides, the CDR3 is TGTGCCAGCAGTTTAACGGTACGAGCAGGGTTGGACTATGGCTACACCTTC. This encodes CASSLTVRAGLDYGYTF.

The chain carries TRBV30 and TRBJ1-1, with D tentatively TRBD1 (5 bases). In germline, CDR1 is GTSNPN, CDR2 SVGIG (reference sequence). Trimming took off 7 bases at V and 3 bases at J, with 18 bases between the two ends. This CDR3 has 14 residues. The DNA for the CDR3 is TGTGCCTTCTGCGGCGGGGGAAGTTACACTGAAGCTTTCTTT. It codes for CAFCGGGSYTEAFF.

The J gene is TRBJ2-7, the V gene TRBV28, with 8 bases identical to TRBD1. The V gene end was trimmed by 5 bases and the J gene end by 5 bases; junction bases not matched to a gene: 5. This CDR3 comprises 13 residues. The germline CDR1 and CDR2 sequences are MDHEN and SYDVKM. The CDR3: CASSLTGAHEQYF. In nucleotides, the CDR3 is TGTGCCAGCAGTCTGACAGGGGCGCACGAGCAGTACTTC.

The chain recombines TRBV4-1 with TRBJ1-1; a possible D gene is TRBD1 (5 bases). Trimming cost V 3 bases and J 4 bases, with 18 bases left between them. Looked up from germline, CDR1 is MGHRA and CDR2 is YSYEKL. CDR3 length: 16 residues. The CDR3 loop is CASSQTLGTGRTEAFF. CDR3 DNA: TGCGCCAGCAGCCAGACCTTGGGGACGGGGCGCACTGAAGCTTTCTTT.

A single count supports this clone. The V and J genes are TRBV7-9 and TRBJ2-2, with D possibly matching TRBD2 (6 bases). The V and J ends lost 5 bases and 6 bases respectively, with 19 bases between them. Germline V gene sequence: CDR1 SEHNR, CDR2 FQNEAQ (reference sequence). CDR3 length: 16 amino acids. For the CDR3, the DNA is TGTGCCAGCAGCCCCCAGGTCGGGAGCGTTGCCGGGGAGCTGTTTTTT. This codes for CASSPQVGSVAGELFF. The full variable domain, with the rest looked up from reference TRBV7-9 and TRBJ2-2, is DTGVSQNPRHKITKRGQNVTFRCDPISEHNRLYWYRQTLGQGPEFLTYFQNEAQLEKSRLLSDRFSAERPKGSFSTLEIQRTEQGDSAMYLCASSPQVGSVAGELFFGEGSRLTVL.

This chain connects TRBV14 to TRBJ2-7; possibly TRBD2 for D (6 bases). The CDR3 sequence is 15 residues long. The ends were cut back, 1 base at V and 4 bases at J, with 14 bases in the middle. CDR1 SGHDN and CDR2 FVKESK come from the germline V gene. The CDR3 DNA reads TGTGCCAGCAGCCAAGCTTTGGGACTGCAATACGAGCAGTACTTC. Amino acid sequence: CASSQALGLQYEQYF.

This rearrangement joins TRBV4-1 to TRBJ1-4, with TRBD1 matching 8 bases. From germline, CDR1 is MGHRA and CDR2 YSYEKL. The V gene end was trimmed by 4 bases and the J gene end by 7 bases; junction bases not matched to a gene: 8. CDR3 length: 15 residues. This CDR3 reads CASSPGTGSTEKLFF. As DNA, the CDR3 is TGCGCCAGCAGCCCTGGGACAGGTAGTACTGAAAAACTGTTTTTT.

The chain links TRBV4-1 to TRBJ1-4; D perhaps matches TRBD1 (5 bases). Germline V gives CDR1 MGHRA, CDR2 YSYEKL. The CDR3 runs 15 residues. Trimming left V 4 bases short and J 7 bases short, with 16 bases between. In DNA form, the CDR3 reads TGCGCCAGCAGCCCCCCGGGACCGAATACTGAAAAACTGTTTTTT. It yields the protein CASSPPGPNTEKLFF.

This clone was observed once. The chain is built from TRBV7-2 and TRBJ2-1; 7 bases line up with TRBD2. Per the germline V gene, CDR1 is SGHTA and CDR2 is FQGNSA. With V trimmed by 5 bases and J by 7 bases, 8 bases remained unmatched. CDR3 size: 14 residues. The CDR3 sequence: CASSKSGTKNEQFF. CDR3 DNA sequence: TGTGCCAGCAGCAAATCCGGGACTAAGAATGAGCAGTTCTTC.

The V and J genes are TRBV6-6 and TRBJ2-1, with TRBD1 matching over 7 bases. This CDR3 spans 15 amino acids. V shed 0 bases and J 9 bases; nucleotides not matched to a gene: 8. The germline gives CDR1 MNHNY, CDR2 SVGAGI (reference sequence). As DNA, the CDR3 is TGTGCCAGCAGTTACTCGAGGAGAGGGGGCGGTGAGCAGTTCTTC. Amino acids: CASSYSRRGGGEQFF.

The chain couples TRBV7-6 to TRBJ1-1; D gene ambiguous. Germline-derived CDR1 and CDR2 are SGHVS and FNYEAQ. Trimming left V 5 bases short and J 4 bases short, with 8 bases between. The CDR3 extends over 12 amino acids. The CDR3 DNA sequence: TGTGCCAGCAGCGACTGGAGCACTGAAGCTTTCTTT. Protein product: CASSDWSTEAFF.

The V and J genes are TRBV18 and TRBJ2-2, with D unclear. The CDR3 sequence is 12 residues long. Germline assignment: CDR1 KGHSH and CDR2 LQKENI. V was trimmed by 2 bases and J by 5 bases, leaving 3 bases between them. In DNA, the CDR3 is TGTGCCAGCTCACCAGGGACCGGGGAGCTGTTTTTT. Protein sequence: CASSPGTGELFF. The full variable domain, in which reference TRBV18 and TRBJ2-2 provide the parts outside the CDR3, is NAGVMQNPRHLVRRRGQEARLRCSPMKGHSHVYWYRQLPEEGLKFMVYLQKENIIDESGMPKERFSAEFPKEGPSILRIQQVVRGDSAAYFCASSPGTGELFFGEGSRLTVL.

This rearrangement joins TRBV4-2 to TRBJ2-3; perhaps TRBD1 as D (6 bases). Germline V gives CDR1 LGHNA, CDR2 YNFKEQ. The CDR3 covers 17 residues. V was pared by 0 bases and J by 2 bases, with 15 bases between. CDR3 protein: CASSQEGHGGPTDTQYF. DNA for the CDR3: TGTGCCAGCAGCCAAGAGGGACACGGAGGCCCCACAGATACGCAGTATTTT.

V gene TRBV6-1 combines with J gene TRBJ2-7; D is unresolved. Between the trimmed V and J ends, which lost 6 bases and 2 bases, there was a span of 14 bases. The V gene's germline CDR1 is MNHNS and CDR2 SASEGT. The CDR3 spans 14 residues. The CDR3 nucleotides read TGTGCCAGCAGCCCCTCCCGGGTAGCCTACGAGCAGTACTTC. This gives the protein CASSPSRVAYEQYF.